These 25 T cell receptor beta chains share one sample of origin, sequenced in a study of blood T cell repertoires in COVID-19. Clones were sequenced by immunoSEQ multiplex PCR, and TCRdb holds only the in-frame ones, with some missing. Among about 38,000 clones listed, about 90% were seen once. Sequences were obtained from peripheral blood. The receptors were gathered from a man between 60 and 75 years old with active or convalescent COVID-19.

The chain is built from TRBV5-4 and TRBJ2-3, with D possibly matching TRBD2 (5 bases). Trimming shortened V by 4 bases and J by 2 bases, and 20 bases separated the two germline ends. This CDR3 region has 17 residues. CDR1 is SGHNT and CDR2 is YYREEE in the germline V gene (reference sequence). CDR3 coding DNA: TGTGCCAGCAGCCCCGGATCACGACTACTCAACACAGATACGCAGTATTTT. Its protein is CASSPGSRLLNTDTQYF.

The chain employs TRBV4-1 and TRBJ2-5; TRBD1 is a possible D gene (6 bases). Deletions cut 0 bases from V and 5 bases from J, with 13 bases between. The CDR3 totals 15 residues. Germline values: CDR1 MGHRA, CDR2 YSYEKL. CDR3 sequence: CASSQEGQGSETQYF. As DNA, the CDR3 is TGCGCCAGCAGCCAAGAGGGCCAGGGGAGTGAGACCCAGTACTTC.

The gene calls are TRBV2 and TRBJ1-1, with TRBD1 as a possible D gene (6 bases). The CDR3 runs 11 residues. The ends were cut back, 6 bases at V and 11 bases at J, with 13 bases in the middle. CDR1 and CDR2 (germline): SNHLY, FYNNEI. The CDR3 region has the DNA TGTGCCAGCAGACAGGGAAGGGATGCTTTCTTT. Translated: CASRQGRDAFF. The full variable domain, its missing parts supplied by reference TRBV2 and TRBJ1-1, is EPEVTQTPSHQVTQMGQEVILRCVPISNHLYFYWYRQILGQKVEFLVSFYNNEISEKSEIFDDQFSVERPDGSNFTLKIRSTKLEDSAMYFCASRQGRDAFFGQGTRLTVV.

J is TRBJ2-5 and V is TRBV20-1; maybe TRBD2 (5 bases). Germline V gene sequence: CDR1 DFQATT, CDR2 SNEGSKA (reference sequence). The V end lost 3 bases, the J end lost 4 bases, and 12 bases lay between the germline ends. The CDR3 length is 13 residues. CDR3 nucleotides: TGCAGTGCTAGTCTGCTAGCCGCAGAGACCCAGTACTTC. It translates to CSASLLAAETQYF.

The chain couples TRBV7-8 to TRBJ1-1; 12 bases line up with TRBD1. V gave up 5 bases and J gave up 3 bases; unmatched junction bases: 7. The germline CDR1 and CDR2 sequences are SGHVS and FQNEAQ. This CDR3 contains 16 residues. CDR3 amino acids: CASSIRDRGLDTEAFF. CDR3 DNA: TGTGCCAGCAGCATCCGGGACAGGGGGCTTGACACTGAAGCTTTCTTT.

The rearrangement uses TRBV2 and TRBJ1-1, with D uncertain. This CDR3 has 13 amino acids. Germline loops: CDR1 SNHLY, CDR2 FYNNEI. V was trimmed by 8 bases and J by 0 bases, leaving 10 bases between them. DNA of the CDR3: TGTGCCAGCCAACAGAGAATGAACACTGAAGCTTTCTTT. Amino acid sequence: CASQQRMNTEAFF.

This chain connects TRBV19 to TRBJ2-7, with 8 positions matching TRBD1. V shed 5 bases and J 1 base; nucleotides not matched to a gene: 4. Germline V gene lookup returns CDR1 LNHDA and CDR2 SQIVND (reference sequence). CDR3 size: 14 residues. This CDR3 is CASSYRGTSYEQYF. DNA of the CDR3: TGTGCCAGTAGTTACAGGGGGACTTCCTACGAGCAGTACTTC. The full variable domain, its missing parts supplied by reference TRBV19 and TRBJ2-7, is DGGITQSPKYLFRKEGQNVTLSCEQNLNHDAMYWYRQDPGQGLRLIYYSQIVNDFQKGDIAEGYSVSREKKESFPLTVTSAQKNPTAFYLCASSYRGTSYEQYFGPGTRLTVT.

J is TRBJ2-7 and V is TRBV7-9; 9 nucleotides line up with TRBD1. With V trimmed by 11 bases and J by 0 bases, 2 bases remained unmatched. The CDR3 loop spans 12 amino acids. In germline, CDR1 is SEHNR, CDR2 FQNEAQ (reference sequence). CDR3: CAWGQGSYEQYF. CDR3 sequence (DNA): TGTGCCTGGGGACAGGGCTCCTACGAGCAGTACTTC.

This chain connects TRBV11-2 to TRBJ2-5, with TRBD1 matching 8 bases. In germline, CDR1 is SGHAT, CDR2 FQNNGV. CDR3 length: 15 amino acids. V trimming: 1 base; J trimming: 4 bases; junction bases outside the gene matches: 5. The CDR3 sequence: CASSLVLTGAETQYF. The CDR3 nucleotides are TGTGCCAGCAGCTTAGTGTTGACAGGGGCAGAGACCCAGTACTTC.

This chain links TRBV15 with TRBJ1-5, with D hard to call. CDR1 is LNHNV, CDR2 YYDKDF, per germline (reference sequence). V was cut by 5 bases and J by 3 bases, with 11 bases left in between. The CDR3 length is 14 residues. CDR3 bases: TGTGCCACCAGCCCTCCGGTGAACAATCAGCCCCAGCATTTT. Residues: CATSPPVNNQPQHF.

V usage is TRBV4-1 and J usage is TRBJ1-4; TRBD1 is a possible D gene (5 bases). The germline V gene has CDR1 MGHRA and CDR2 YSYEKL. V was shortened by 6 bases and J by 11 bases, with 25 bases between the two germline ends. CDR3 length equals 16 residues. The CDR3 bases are TGCGCCAGCAGACAGGACGCCTGGGGATTAGGGATGAAACTGTTTTTT. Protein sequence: CASRQDAWGLGMKLFF.

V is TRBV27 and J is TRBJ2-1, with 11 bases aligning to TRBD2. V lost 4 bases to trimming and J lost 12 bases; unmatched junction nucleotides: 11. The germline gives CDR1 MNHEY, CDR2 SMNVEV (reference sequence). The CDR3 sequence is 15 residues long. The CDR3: CASSSLAGGPVGQFF. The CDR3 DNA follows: TGTGCCAGCAGTTCATTAGCGGGAGGGCCGGTGGGGCAGTTCTTC.

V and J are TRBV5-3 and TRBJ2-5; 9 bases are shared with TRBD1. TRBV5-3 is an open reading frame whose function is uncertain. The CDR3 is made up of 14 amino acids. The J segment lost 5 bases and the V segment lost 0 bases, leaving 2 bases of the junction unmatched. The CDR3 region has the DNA TGTGCCAGAAGCTTGGGGGACAGGGTCGAGACCCAGTACTTC. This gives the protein CARSLGDRVETQYF.

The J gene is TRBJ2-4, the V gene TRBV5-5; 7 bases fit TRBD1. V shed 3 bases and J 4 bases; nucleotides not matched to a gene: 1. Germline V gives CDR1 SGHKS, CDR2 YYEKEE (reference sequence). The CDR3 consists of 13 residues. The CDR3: CASSSTGKNIQYF. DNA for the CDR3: TGTGCCAGCAGCTCGACAGGGAAAAACATTCAGTACTTC.

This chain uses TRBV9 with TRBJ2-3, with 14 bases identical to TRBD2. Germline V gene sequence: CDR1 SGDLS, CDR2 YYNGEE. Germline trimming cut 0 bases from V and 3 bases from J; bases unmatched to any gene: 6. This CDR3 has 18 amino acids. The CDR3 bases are TGTGCCAGCAGCGTAGGACTAGCGGGAGGGACGACGACAGATACGCAGTATTTT. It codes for CASSVGLAGGTTTDTQYF.

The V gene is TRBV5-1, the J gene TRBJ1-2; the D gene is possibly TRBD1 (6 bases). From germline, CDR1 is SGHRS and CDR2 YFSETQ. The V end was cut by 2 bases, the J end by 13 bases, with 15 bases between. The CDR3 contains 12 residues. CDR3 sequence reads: CASSFTGHSVTF. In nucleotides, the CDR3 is TGCGCCAGCAGCTTTACGGGACATTCAGTCACCTTC.

The CDR3 DNA follows: TGCGCCAGCAGCAAGGAGGGCGGGACCGGTATTGAGCAGTTCTTC. The encoded protein is CASSKEGGTGIEQFF. This chain links TRBV5-1 with TRBJ2-1; weak D call: TRBD2 (6 bases). The CDR3 length is 15 residues. Germline loops: CDR1 SGHRS, CDR2 YFSETQ. V was pared by 4 bases and J by 9 bases, with 20 bases between.

Here the CDR3 reads CASSLYRSHYNEQFF. DNA for the CDR3: TGTGCCAGCAGCTTGTACCGATCACATTACAATGAGCAGTTCTTC. The genes are TRBV5-6 and TRBJ2-1; D gene uncertain. Trimming cost V 1 base and J 4 bases, with 12 bases left between them. The CDR3 has 15 amino acids. Germline assignment: CDR1 SGHDT and CDR2 YYEEEE.

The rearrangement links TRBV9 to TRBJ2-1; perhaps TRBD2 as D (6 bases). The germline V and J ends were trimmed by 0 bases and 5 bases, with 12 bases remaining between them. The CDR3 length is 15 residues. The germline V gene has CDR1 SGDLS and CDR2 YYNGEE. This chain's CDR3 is CASSVGKASDNEQFF. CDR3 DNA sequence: TGTGCCAGCAGCGTAGGAAAGGCTAGCGACAATGAGCAGTTCTTC.

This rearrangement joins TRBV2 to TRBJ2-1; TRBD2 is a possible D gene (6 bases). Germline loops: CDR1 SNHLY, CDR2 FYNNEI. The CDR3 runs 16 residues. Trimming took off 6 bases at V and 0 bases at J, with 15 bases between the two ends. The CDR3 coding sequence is TGTGCCAGCAGCCTCCGGACTACTAGCTCCTACAATGAGCAGTTCTTC. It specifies CASSLRTTSSYNEQFF.

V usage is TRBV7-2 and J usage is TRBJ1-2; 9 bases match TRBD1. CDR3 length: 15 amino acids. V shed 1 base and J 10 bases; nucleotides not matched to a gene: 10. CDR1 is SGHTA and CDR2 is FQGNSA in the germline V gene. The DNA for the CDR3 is TGTGCCAGCAGCTTAGTAGGTGGACAGGGGTTGGACTACACCTTC. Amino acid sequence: CASSLVGGQGLDYTF.

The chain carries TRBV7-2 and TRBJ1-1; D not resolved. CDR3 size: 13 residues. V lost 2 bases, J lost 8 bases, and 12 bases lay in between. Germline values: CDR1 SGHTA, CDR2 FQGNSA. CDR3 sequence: CASSLSPGTEAFF. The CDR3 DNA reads TGTGCCAGCAGCTTATCCCCGGGAACCGAAGCTTTCTTT.

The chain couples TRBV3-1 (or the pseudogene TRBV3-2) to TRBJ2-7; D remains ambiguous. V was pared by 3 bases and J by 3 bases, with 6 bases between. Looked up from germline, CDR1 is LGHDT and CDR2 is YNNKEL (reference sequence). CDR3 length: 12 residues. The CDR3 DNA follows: TGTGCCAGCAGCCACGGGTTCTACGAGCAGTACTTC. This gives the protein CASSHGFYEQYF.

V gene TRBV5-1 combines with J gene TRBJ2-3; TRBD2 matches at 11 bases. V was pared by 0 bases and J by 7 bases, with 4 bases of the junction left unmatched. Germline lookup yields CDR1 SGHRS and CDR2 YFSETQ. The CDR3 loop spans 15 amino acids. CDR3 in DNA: TGCGCCAGCAGCTTGGGCGGACTAGCGGGTAATACGCAGTATTTT. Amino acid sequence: CASSLGGLAGNTQYF.

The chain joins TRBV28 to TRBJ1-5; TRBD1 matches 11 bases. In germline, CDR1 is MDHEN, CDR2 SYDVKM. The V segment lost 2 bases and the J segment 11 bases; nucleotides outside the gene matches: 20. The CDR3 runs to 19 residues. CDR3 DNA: TGTGCCAGCAGTTTAGTGGTGGGTGCCGGGACAGGGGGGACCGTGGCCCAGCATTTT. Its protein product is CASSLVVGAGTGGTVAQHF.